The clone carrying this T cell receptor (beta chain) occurred a few times. Alongside a J-beta primer mix, a sample-barcoded 5' primer served in a second PCR lasting roughly 6 to 11 cycles. TCRdb ran MiXCR on the 5' RACE reads and lists one entry per CDR3 protein. The data hold fewer than 2,000,000 distinct CDR3 sequences, with almost 35% observed a single time. This record belongs to a study of blood T cells in healthy people across ages. The CDR3 consists of 15 residues. CDR1 and CDR2 from the germline V gene are SEHNR and FQNEAQ (reference sequence). Trimming removed 1 base from V and 3 bases from J, with 13 bases in between.

The sequence was collected from a woman aged 30 to 39 in good health. This chain connects TRBV7-9 to TRBJ2-7; D unclear. The sample was blood. The DNA of the CDR3 is TGTGCCAGCAGCTTAGGGCCCGCCAGGCACTACGAGCAGTACTTC. It is translated as CASSLGPARHYEQYF.